These 5 T cell receptor beta chains originate from one sample sequenced in a study of CXCR3-negative and CXCR3-positive naive CD8 T cells. UMI-labeled 5' RACE TRB cDNA libraries were prepared from the cells. TCRdb reprocessed the 5' RACE reads, keeping one entry per CDR3 protein, no DNA. Its clone listing holds over 70,000 distinct CDR3 sequences. The sequenced material came from naive CXCR3- CD8+ T cells from blood. The subset here: CD45RO-CCR7+CD27+CD95- naive CD8+ T cells lacking CXCR3 (TNR3-). Receptor source: a human donor in good health. Some clones in this sample may be carry-over from other donors' samples.

The CDR3 here is CASSLVGGGKTYNEQFF. J is TRBJ2-1 and V is TRBV7-9; without DNA, the TCRdb call of TRBD2 cannot be checked. CDR1 and CDR2 from the germline V gene are SEHNR and FQNEAQ (reference sequence). The CDR3 is 17 amino acids. The full variable domain, completed using reference TRBV7-9 and TRBJ2-1, is DTGVSQNPRHKITKRGQNVTFRCDPISEHNRLYWYRQTLGQGPEFLTYFQNEAQLEKSRLLSDRFSAERPKGSFSTLEIQRTEQGDSAMYLCASSLVGGGKTYNEQFFGPGTRLTVL.

The J gene is TRBJ2-7, the V gene TRBV6-2 or TRBV6-3; absent DNA, TCRdb's TRBD2 call cannot be checked. CDR1 is MNHEY and CDR2 is SVGEGT in the germline V gene. The CDR3 runs 13 residues. This CDR3 is CASGLADSYEQYF.

The V gene is TRBV6-6, the J gene TRBJ1-4; checking the TCRdb D call of TRBD1 is not possible without DNA. The CDR3 is 15 amino acids. Germline V gene data show CDR1 as MNHNY and CDR2 as SVGAGI (reference sequence). The CDR3 reads CASSAWGAANEKLFF.

The chain carries TRBV12-3 or TRBV12-4 and TRBJ2-7; without DNA, the TCRdb call of TRBD2 cannot be checked. The CDR3 runs to 16 residues. CDR3 residues: CASSFGSVLAGATAYF.

This chain links TRBV20-1 with TRBJ2-1; absent DNA, TCRdb's TRBD1 call cannot be checked. The germline gives CDR1 DFQATT, CDR2 SNEGSKA (reference sequence). This CDR3 contains 15 residues. The chain's CDR3 is CSAGLLQGSYNEQFF.